The 8 T cell receptor beta chains presented below share a single source sample, sequenced in a study of T cell responses to AZD1222 COVID-19 vaccine. Clones were sequenced by immunoSEQ multiplex PCR, and TCRdb holds only the in-frame ones, with some missing. Of around 170,000 clones in the sample, roughly 93% are singletons; the top ten hold 0.95% to 1%. The starting material was peripheral blood, obtained on day 0 of AZD1222 vaccination. These receptors all come from an adult in good health.

The chain has TRBV5-4 and TRBJ2-5, with 8 positions matching TRBD1. This CDR3 is 14 amino acids long. J gave up 2 bases and V 4 bases, and 4 bases lay outside the gene matches. The germline V gene has CDR1 SGHNT and CDR2 YYREEE (reference sequence). The CDR3 DNA reads TGTGCCAGCAGCCCTTGGACAGGGCAAGAGACCCAGTACTTC. The encoded protein is CASSPWTGQETQYF.

This chain uses TRBV9 with TRBJ1-3; D is uncertain. Germline V gene data show CDR1 as SGDLS and CDR2 as YYNGEE. The length of the CDR3 is 14 residues. Trimming took 3 bases from V and 0 from J, leaving 7 bases between them. In DNA, the CDR3 is TGTGCCAGCAGCGATCAGAGCTCTGGAAACACCATATATTTT. The encoded protein is CASSDQSSGNTIYF.

The chain couples TRBV6-6 to TRBJ1-2, with D unclear. Trimming removed 0 bases from V and 0 bases from J, with 8 bases in between. In germline, CDR1 is MNHNY, CDR2 SVGAGI (reference sequence). There are 15 residues in the CDR3. This CDR3 reads CASSYSGNSNYGYTF. CDR3 nucleotide sequence: TGTGCCAGCAGTTACTCGGGAAATTCTAACTATGGCTACACCTTC.

The V and J genes are TRBV18 and TRBJ1-3, with D unresolved. The germline V and J ends were trimmed by 2 bases and 3 bases, with 11 bases remaining between them. The CDR3 consists of 15 residues. Per the germline V gene, CDR1 is KGHSH and CDR2 is LQKENI. CDR3: CASSPGNNIGNTIYF. CDR3 nucleotides: TGTGCCAGCTCACCAGGGAATAACATTGGAAACACCATATATTTT.

This clone came up once. The chain is built from TRBV4-3 and TRBJ2-7; D ambiguous. The germline gives CDR1 LGHNA, CDR2 YSLEER. This CDR3 is 13 amino acids long. V lost 4 bases and J lost 3, with 10 bases in between. For the CDR3, the DNA is TGCGCCAGCAGCCCTGGCCTCTACTACGAGCAGTACTTC. Its translation: CASSPGLYYEQYF.

The gene calls are TRBV9 and TRBJ1-1; D might be TRBD1 (6 bases). CDR3 length equals 14 residues. Trimming shortened V by 0 bases and J by 5 bases, and 11 bases separated the two germline ends. Per the germline V gene, CDR1 is SGDLS and CDR2 is YYNGEE. This chain's CDR3 is CASSVVTGRTEAFF. The CDR3 coding sequence is TGTGCCAGCAGCGTAGTCACAGGGAGAACTGAAGCTTTCTTT.

The V gene is TRBV28, the J gene TRBJ2-1, with TRBD2 identical over 10 bases. The J segment lost 5 bases and the V segment lost 6 bases, leaving 4 bases of the junction unmatched. Germline assignment: CDR1 MDHEN and CDR2 SYDVKM. This CDR3 is built from 14 residues. CDR3 protein: CASRILAGNNEQFF. In DNA, the CDR3 is TGTGCCAGCAGGATACTAGCGGGGAACAATGAGCAGTTCTTC.

The CDR3 DNA reads TGTGCCAGCAGCGCCACAGGGGGCGTCGAGACCCAGTACTTC. Translating it yields CASSATGGVETQYF. The rearrangement joins TRBV9 to TRBJ2-5; TRBD1 agrees at 9 bases. Germline V gene sequence: CDR1 SGDLS, CDR2 YYNGEE. The V gene end was trimmed by 3 bases and the J gene end by 5 bases; junction bases not matched to a gene: 5. The CDR3 spans 14 residues.